Shown below are 6 T cell receptor beta chains from a single sample sequenced in a study of OX40 agonist ivuxolimab in advanced cancers. Method: immunoSEQ multiplex PCR; TCRdb's copy keeps in-frame clones and lacks some. This sample has about 35,000 clones; about 83% occur once, and the top ten carry 1.8%. The specimen was CD4+ or CD8+ T cells sorted from blood, collected in a trial of the OX40 agonist ivuxolimab. The receptors derive from an adult with an advanced solid tumor such as melanoma, head and neck, liver or kidney cancer.

The chain carries TRBV28 and TRBJ1-1, with 7 bases aligning to TRBD1. Per the germline V gene, CDR1 is MDHEN and CDR2 is SYDVKM. V dropped 5 bases and J dropped 8; count of bases not matched to a gene: 11. This CDR3 spans 14 amino acids. CDR3 sequence: CASSTTGSNLEAFF. In DNA, the CDR3 is TGTGCCAGCAGTACGACAGGGAGCAATTTAGAAGCTTTCTTT.

The chain has TRBV19 and TRBJ2-7; the D gene could be TRBD1 or TRBD2 (5 bases each). The germline CDR1 and CDR2 sequences are LNHDA and SQIVND (reference sequence). The CDR3 has 15 residues. Trimming removed 3 bases at V and 2 bases at J, with 14 bases between. The CDR3 DNA follows: TGTGCCAGTAGTATGGTCCGGGACGGGACCTACGAGCAGTACTTC. Translated: CASSMVRDGTYEQYF. The full variable domain, its missing parts supplied by reference TRBV19 and TRBJ2-7, is DGGITQSPKYLFRKEGQNVTLSCEQNLNHDAMYWYRQDPGQGLRLIYYSQIVNDFQKGDIAEGYSVSREKKESFPLTVTSAQKNPTAFYLCASSMVRDGTYEQYFGPGTRLTVT.

This chain joins TRBV18 and TRBJ2-7; 8 positions match TRBD2. From germline, CDR1 is KGHSH and CDR2 LQKENI. The CDR3 has 14 amino acids. Trimming at V came to 3 bases and at J to 6 bases, leaving 7 bases not matched to a gene. The CDR3 coding sequence is TGTGCCAGCTCACCGCGACTAGCGCGCGTCGAGCAGTACTTC. Translated: CASSPRLARVEQYF.

The chain carries TRBV5-6 and TRBJ2-1; D is undetermined. V was clipped by 2 bases and J by 9 bases, with 12 bases between them. CDR1 is SGHDT and CDR2 is YYEEEE in the germline V gene. The CDR3 is 13 residues long. For the CDR3, the DNA is TGTGCCAGCAGCTTACTGCGAGTTTTTGAGCAGTTCTTC. The encoded protein is CASSLLRVFEQFF.

The V and J genes are TRBV5-1 and TRBJ2-5; TRBD1 agrees at 7 bases. V gave up 4 bases and J gave up 2 bases; unmatched junction bases: 8. The CDR3 spans 15 residues. In germline, CDR1 is SGHRS, CDR2 YFSETQ. CDR3 in DNA: TGCGCCAGCAGCCCTGGGACAGAAGTACAAGAGACCCAGTACTTC. Residues: CASSPGTEVQETQYF.

The chain recombines TRBV7-3 with TRBJ2-5; 16 nucleotides match TRBD2. This CDR3 is built from 17 residues. Germline lookup yields CDR1 SGHTA and CDR2 FQGTGA. J gave up 5 bases and V 5 bases, and 8 bases lay outside the gene matches. The CDR3 loop reads CASSPGTSGRAGETQYF. The CDR3 nucleotides read TGTGCCAGCAGCCCGGGGACTAGCGGGAGGGCCGGGGAGACCCAGTACTTC.